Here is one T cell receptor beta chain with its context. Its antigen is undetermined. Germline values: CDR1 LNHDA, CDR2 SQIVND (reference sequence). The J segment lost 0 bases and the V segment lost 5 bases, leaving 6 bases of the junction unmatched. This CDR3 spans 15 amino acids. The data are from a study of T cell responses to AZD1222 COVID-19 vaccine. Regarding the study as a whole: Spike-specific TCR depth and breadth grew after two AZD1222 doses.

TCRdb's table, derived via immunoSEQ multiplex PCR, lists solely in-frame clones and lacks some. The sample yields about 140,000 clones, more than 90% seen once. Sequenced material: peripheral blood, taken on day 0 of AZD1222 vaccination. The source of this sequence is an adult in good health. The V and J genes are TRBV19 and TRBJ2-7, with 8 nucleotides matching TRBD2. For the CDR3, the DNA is TGTGCCAGTAGTGTTAGCGGGGCGTTCTCCTACGAGCAGTACTTC. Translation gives CASSVSGAFSYEQYF.